This TCR beta chain was recorded in a study of T cell responses to AZD1222 COVID-19 vaccine. Across the whole study: Analyses pooled second doses at about 4 or about 12 weeks.

Profiled with immunoSEQ multiplex PCR; TCRdb holds only in-frame clones, not every one. The sample includes roughly 150,000 clones, over 75% of them seen just once. Study conclusions and caveats: Donor demographics were predominantly white British with a female majority; clonal diversity may be underestimated. Breadth and depth of Spike-specific TCRs rose after two AZD1222 doses. As reported, nearly half of all spike-specific TCRs target variant regions that are unmutated.

Concerning this clone: No antigen is known for it.

CDR3 length: 13 residues. Germline V gene sequence: CDR1 SGHKS, CDR2 YYEKEE (reference sequence). J gave up 3 bases and V 3 bases, and 0 bases lay outside the gene matches. The clonotype originates from an adult in good health. Sequencing used peripheral blood, obtained on day 0 of AZD1222 vaccination. The V and J genes are TRBV5-5 and TRBJ1-2, with 9 bases aligning to TRBD1. The CDR3 coding sequence is TGTGCCAGCAGCTGGACAGGGGACTATGGCTACACCTTC. This translates into CASSWTGDYGYTF.